Listed here are 10 T cell receptor beta chains from one sample, sequenced in a study of blood T cell repertoires in COVID-19. Sequencing was performed with immunoSEQ multiplex PCR; in TCRdb, only in-frame clones are kept and a portion is missing. Here the sample spans about 350,000 clones, 88% being singletons. Sequenced sample: PBMCs or T cells enriched from blood (not recorded which). The receptors here all came from a woman between 25 and 40 years old who had been exposed to COVID-19.

The gene calls are TRBV3-1 (or the pseudogene TRBV3-2) and TRBJ2-2; D is uncertain. This CDR3 spans 15 amino acids. The germline CDR1 and CDR2 sequences are LGHDT and YNNKEL (reference sequence). Trimming shortened V by 2 bases and J by 1 base, and 8 bases separated the two germline ends. The DNA for the CDR3 is TGTGCCAGCAGCCAAAGACTCCTGAACACCGGGGAGCTGTTTTTT. Residues: CASSQRLLNTGELFF.

This clone was counted a few times. The chain employs TRBV19 and TRBJ2-1; TRBD2 agrees at 14 bases. V shed 5 bases, J shed 4 bases, and the junction held 7 bases outside the gene matches. The CDR3 has 17 amino acids. Germline V gives CDR1 LNHDA, CDR2 SQIVND (reference sequence). The CDR3 nucleotides are TGTGCCAGTAGTTCCGGGACTAGCGGGAGTTGGTACAATGAGCAGTTCTTC. This gives the protein CASSSGTSGSWYNEQFF.

The J gene is TRBJ2-7, the V gene TRBV27, with TRBD2 as a possible D gene (6 bases). The V gene lost 0 bases and the J gene lost 3 bases, with 9 bases spanning the gap. In germline, CDR1 is MNHEY, CDR2 SMNVEV (reference sequence). The CDR3 runs to 14 residues. In nucleotides, the CDR3 is TGTGCCAGCAGTTTATCGAGGGGACTCTACGAGCAGTACTTC. Protein product: CASSLSRGLYEQYF.

The chain is built from TRBV30 and TRBJ2-6; 11 nucleotides line up with TRBD2. This CDR3 is 16 amino acids long. Germline CDR1 reads GTSNPN; CDR2 reads SVGIG (reference sequence). V gave up 8 bases and J gave up 0 bases; unmatched junction bases: 6. For the CDR3, the DNA is TGTGCCGGGGAGGGGACTAGCGGCTCTGGGGCCAACGTCCTGACTTTC. Translated, it gives CAGEGTSGSGANVLTF.

This sequence joins TRBV5-1 and TRBJ2-3; TRBD2 matches at 9 bases. The length of the CDR3 is 14 residues. Losses at the gene ends were 2 bases for V and 8 bases for J; bases not matched to a gene: 6. Germline-derived CDR1 and CDR2 are SGHRS and YFSETQ. CDR3 in amino acids: CASSFQRREGTQYF. The CDR3 DNA sequence: TGCGCCAGCAGCTTCCAACGGCGGGAGGGTACGCAGTATTTT. The complete variable domain, with remaining parts taken from reference TRBV5-1 and TRBJ2-3, reads KAGVTQTPRYLIKTRGQQVTLSCSPISGHRSVSWYQQTPGQGLQFLFEYFSETQRNKGNFPGRFSGRQFSNSRSEMNVSTLELGDSALYLCASSFQRREGTQYFGPGTRLTVL.

The gene calls are TRBV2 and TRBJ2-1; D unresolved. The CDR3 runs 12 residues. In germline, CDR1 is SNHLY, CDR2 FYNNEI. V was trimmed by 5 bases and J by 6 bases, leaving 8 bases between them. Written as DNA, the CDR3 is TGTGCCAGCAGTTACACCGCCAATGAGCAGTTCTTC. This sequence encodes CASSYTANEQFF.

The chain joins TRBV6-5 to TRBJ2-1, with TRBD2 matching over 10 bases. The CDR3 loop spans 15 amino acids. Germline loops: CDR1 MNHEY, CDR2 SVGAGI. V lost 6 bases, J lost 6 bases, and 8 bases stayed unmatched. CDR3 residues: CASRPSSGSLNEQFF. In nucleotides, the CDR3 is TGTGCCAGCAGGCCCTCTAGCGGGAGCCTCAATGAGCAGTTCTTC.

This clone appeared once. This chain joins TRBV9 and TRBJ2-2; D is undetermined. Trimming removed 1 base at V and 0 bases at J, with 10 bases between. This CDR3 spans 16 amino acids. Germline V gene sequence: CDR1 SGDLS, CDR2 YYNGEE. The CDR3 loop reads CASSVLKSANTGELFF. The CDR3 DNA is TGTGCCAGCAGCGTATTAAAGAGCGCGAACACCGGGGAGCTGTTTTTT.

The chain uses TRBV28 and TRBJ2-7; 7 positions agree with TRBD2. The CDR3 runs 15 residues. Per germline, CDR1 MDHEN and CDR2 SYDVKM. V lost 11 bases and J lost 1; bases outside the gene matches: 14. The CDR3 bases are TGTGCCTGCGGGACTAACATATTCCTTTCCTACGAGCAGTACTTC. Amino acid sequence: CACGTNIFLSYEQYF.

CDR3 DNA sequence: TGTGCCAGCAGCCGCGGACAACCAGGCATCAATGAGCAGTTCTTC. Its translation is CASSRGQPGINEQFF. This rearrangement joins TRBV7-6 to TRBJ2-1, with D tentatively TRBD1 (5 bases). Germline V lookup: CDR1 SGHVS, CDR2 FNYEAQ. V lost 5 bases and J 6 bases, leaving 17 bases between the germline ends. The CDR3 has 15 residues.